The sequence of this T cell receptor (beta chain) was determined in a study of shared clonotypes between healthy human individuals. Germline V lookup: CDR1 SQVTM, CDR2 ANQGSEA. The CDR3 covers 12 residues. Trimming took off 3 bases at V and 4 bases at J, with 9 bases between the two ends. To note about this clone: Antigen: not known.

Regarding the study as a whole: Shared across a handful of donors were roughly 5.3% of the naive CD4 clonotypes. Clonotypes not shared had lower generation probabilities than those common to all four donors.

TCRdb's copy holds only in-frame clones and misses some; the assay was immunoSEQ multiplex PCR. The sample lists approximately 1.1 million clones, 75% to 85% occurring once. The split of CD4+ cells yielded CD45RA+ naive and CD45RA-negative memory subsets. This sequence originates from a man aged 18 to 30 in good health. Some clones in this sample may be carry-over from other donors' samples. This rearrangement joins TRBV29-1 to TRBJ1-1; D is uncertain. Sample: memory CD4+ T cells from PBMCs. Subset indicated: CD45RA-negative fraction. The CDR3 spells CSVDNPGTEAFF. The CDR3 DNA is TGCAGCGTTGATAATCCGGGCACTGAAGCTTTCTTT.